The 11 T cell receptor beta chains reported below all come from one sample, sequenced in a study of blood T cell repertoires in COVID-19. TCRdb's copy holds only in-frame clones and misses some; the assay was immunoSEQ multiplex PCR. The data contain a few hundred thousand clones, 85% to 90% of them singletons. Sequencing used PBMCs or T cells enriched from blood (not recorded which). These receptor sequences come from a man aged 30 to 45 who had recovered from COVID-19.

This chain uses TRBV5-1 with TRBJ1-2, with 8 bases lining up with TRBD1. This CDR3 has 15 residues. CDR1 and CDR2 (germline): SGHRS, YFSETQ. The ends lost 4 bases at V and 4 bases at J; junction bases unmatched: 9. In nucleotides, the CDR3 is TGCGCCAGCAGCGCGGAACAGGGGGTTGGCTATGGCTACACCTTC. It encodes CASSAEQGVGYGYTF.

V is TRBV6-1 and J is TRBJ1-6, with D possibly TRBD1 on 6 matching bases. CDR1 MNHNS and CDR2 SASEGT come from the germline V gene. This CDR3 is 14 amino acids long. V was cut by 3 bases and J by 9 bases, with 12 bases left in between. CDR3 nucleotide sequence: TGTGCCAGCAGTGAGGCAGGGGAAGGTTCACCCCTCCACTTT. Translating gives CASSEAGEGSPLHF.

The V call is TRBV19, the J call TRBJ2-7; D may be TRBD1 (6 bases). Germline V gene data show CDR1 as LNHDA and CDR2 as SQIVND (reference sequence). V was trimmed by 3 bases and J by 3 bases, leaving 12 bases between them. The CDR3 has 14 residues. CDR3 coding DNA: TGTGCCAGTAGTATCTCAGGACAGAACTACGAGCAGTACTTC. Protein sequence: CASSISGQNYEQYF.

The chain employs TRBV2 and TRBJ1-1, with TRBD1 as a possible D gene (5 bases). V gave up 6 bases and J gave up 1 base, with 15 bases separating them. The CDR3 length is 15 residues. The V gene's germline CDR1 is SNHLY and CDR2 FYNNEI. CDR3 DNA: TGTGCCAGCAGCCAGGGCCAACTACAGAACACTGAAGCTTTCTTT. It codes for CASSQGQLQNTEAFF. The complete variable domain, with remaining parts taken from reference TRBV2 and TRBJ1-1, reads EPEVTQTPSHQVTQMGQEVILRCVPISNHLYFYWYRQILGQKVEFLVSFYNNEISEKSEIFDDQFSVERPDGSNFTLKIRSTKLEDSAMYFCASSQGQLQNTEAFFGQGTRLTVV.

J is TRBJ2-3 and V is TRBV4-1, with D perhaps matching TRBD1 (6 bases). Germline V lookup: CDR1 MGHRA, CDR2 YSYEKL. Trimming took 1 base from V and 4 from J, leaving 12 bases between them. The CDR3 has 15 amino acids. The CDR3 loop is CASSQGAGTPDTQYF. In DNA form, the CDR3 reads TGCGCCAGCAGCCAAGGAGCCGGGACACCAGATACGCAGTATTTT.

This clone appeared once. The CDR3 sequence is CASSPRDRVLEKLFF. CDR3 in DNA: TGTGCCAGCAGCCCAAGGGACAGGGTCTTGGAAAAACTGTTTTTT. This rearrangement joins TRBV7-8 to TRBJ1-4; 9 positions agree with TRBD1. Per germline, CDR1 SGHVS and CDR2 FQNEAQ. The CDR3 is 15 amino acids. The J segment lost 8 bases and the V segment lost 5 bases, leaving 9 bases of the junction unmatched.

The J gene is TRBJ2-5, the V gene TRBV18; 8 bases map to TRBD2. V gave up 0 bases and J gave up 5 bases; unmatched junction bases: 5. This CDR3 is 15 amino acids long. Germline lookup yields CDR1 KGHSH and CDR2 LQKENI. The CDR3 region is CASSPPLAGGETQYF. DNA of the CDR3: TGTGCCAGCTCACCACCGCTGGCGGGAGGCGAGACCCAGTACTTC. Based on the CDR3 plus reference TRBV18 and TRBJ2-5, the full variable domain is NAGVMQNPRHLVRRRGQEARLRCSPMKGHSHVYWYRQLPEEGLKFMVYLQKENIIDESGMPKERFSAEFPKEGPSILRIQQVVRGDSAAYFCASSPPLAGGETQYFGPGTRLLVL.

The J gene is TRBJ2-7, the V gene TRBV19, with unresolved D. The CDR3 contains 17 residues. V lost 5 bases to trimming and J lost 3 bases, with 23 bases between them. Germline V gene lookup returns CDR1 LNHDA and CDR2 SQIVND (reference sequence). The CDR3 region is CASSPHSPGLPFYEQYF. CDR3 DNA sequence: TGTGCCAGTAGTCCTCATTCTCCCGGGTTACCATTCTACGAGCAGTACTTC.

The chain employs TRBV2 and TRBJ1-2; D perhaps matches TRBD1 (6 bases). Germline V gene lookup returns CDR1 SNHLY and CDR2 FYNNEI. The CDR3 is 11 residues long. Trimming left V 5 bases short and J 8 bases short, with 9 bases between. CDR3 protein: CASSLDRGYTF. For the CDR3, the DNA is TGTGCCAGCAGTCTGGACAGAGGCTACACCTTC.

This chain links TRBV20-1 with TRBJ2-5, with 9 bases that match TRBD1. V trimming: 7 bases; J trimming: 5 bases; junction bases outside the gene matches: 2. This CDR3 comprises 11 residues. Germline-derived CDR1 and CDR2 are DFQATT and SNEGSKA (reference sequence). CDR3 residues: CSVDRGETQYF. For the CDR3, the DNA is TGCAGTGTGGACAGGGGCGAGACCCAGTACTTC.

This rearrangement joins TRBV18 to TRBJ1-4; D is possibly TRBD1 (6 bases). CDR1 is KGHSH, CDR2 LQKENI, per germline. Trimming took 3 bases from V and 4 from J, leaving 9 bases between them. CDR3 length: 14 residues. CDR3 amino acids: CASSPDSLNEKLFF. CDR3 in DNA: TGTGCCAGCTCACCGGACAGCCTTAATGAAAAACTGTTTTTT.